This T cell receptor beta chain was captured in a study of CD8 T cells in ankylosing spondylitis. CDR1 is ENHRY, CDR2 SYGVKD, per germline. The CDR3 has 13 amino acids. Trimming stripped 5 bases from V and 3 bases from J, with 10 bases between. Quantitative 5'-RACE with molecular barcodes produced the TCR beta libraries. TCRdb ran MiXCR on the 5' RACE reads and lists one entry per CDR3 protein. The sample lists over 150,000 distinct CDR3 sequences; 15% to 20% were seen once. This clonotype came up many times. The chain employs TRBV10-3 and TRBJ1-1; D unresolved. The receptor was derived from a male donor aged 5-29 years with ankylosing spondylitis or in good health (not recorded which). Sequences were obtained from blood, either unsorted or a sorted T cell fraction (not recorded which). The CDR3 here is CAISPDIHTEAFF. In DNA, the CDR3 is TGTGCCATCAGTCCAGACATCCACACTGAAGCTTTCTTT.